The rows below give T cell receptor beta chains drawn from one sample of a study of technical replicates of blood from a few donors. The table came from immunoSEQ multiplex PCR; TCRdb's copy has only in-frame clones and leaves some out. The data contain about 68,000 clones, 95% to 97% of them singletons. The material sequenced was T cells isolated from PBMCs. The receptor source for this set is a human donor in good health. Both conserved end residues are part of each CDR3. Each record gives: clone size, D gene, J gene, V gene, CDR3 DNA, CDR3 protein. D genes are given only for firm matches. Clone size appears in some rows only: once, few, many, or a class for an expanded clone.

- | - | TRBJ2-1 | TRBV4-1 | TGCGCCAGCAGCCTGCAAACTAGCAGAAGCTCCTACAATGAGCAGTTCTTC | CASSLQTSRSSYNEQFF
- | TRBD2 | TRBJ2-1 | TRBV4-3 | TGCGCCAGCAGCCAAGAAGCGGGGCTGAGCTCCTACAATGAGCAGTTCTTC | CASSQEAGLSSYNEQFF
- | TRBD2 | TRBJ2-1 | TRBV6-4 | TGTGCCAGCAGTAGGGGAGGGGACGGAGCTAACAAGCAGTTCTTC | CASSRGGDGANKQFF
- | - | TRBJ1-1 | TRBV29-1 | TGCAGCGTTGACAGAGACACCATGAACACTGAAGCTTTCTTT | CSVDRDTMNTEAFF
- | TRBD2 | TRBJ2-5 | TRBV5-1 | TGCGCCAGCAGCTTGGAAGCGGGAGTTCAGTCCCAGTACTTC | CASSLEAGVQSQYF
- | - | TRBJ2-7 | TRBV7-6 | TGTGCCAGCAGCTTCAAAAGGGCGGGGAGGTACGTGTACGAGCAGTACTTC | CASSFKRAGRYVYEQYF
- | TRBD2 | TRBJ2-5 | TRBV7-8 | TGTGCCAGCAGCTTAGCGCGGGGGGACCAAGAGACCCAGTACTTC | CASSLARGDQETQYF
- | - | TRBJ1-4 | TRBV6-5 | TGTGCCAGCAGTTACACACAGACACGCTATAATGAAAAACTGTTTTTT | CASSYTQTRYNEKLFF
once | TRBD1 | TRBJ2-3 | TRBV29-1 | TGCAGCGTTTCTCAGGGGGGCACAGATACGCAGTATTTT | CSVSQGGTDTQYF
- | - | TRBJ2-2 | TRBV28 | TGTGCCAGCAGTAAACAGGAGTGGACCGGGGAGCTGTTTTTT | CASSKQEWTGELFF
- | TRBD2 | TRBJ2-5 | TRBV2 | TGTGCCAGCACGGGGGGAGTGCTGGAGACCCAGTACTTC | CASTGGVLETQYF
- | TRBD2 | TRBJ2-7 | TRBV7-6 | TGTGCCAGCAGCTATAGCGGGAGGAGCTCCTACGAGCAGTACTTC | CASSYSGRSSYEQYF
- | TRBD1 | TRBJ1-5 | TRBV27 | TGTGCCAGCAGTTTATTAGGGACAGGGGTCAATCAGCCCCAGCATTTT | CASSLLGTGVNQPQHF
- | TRBD1 | TRBJ2-7 | TRBV4-1 | TGCGCCAGCAGCACTCCGGGACAGGGGGTTTACGAGCAGTACTTC | CASSTPGQGVYEQYF
- | TRBD1 | TRBJ1-2 | TRBV9 | TGTGCCAGCAGCACCCGACAGGGGGCTTGGAGTGGCTACACCTTC | CASSTRQGAWSGYTF
- | - | TRBJ1-2 | TRBV10-2 | TGCGCCAGCAGCCTCAGGGGTTTTGGGTCCTATGGCTACACCTTC | CASSLRGFGSYGYTF
- | - | TRBJ2-3 | TRBV21-1 | TGTGCCAGCAGCGTACCAGACAGGGGAAGGTTGTATTTT | CASSVPDRGRLYF
- | TRBD1 | TRBJ1-1 | TRBV18 | TGTGCCAGCTCACCACAGAAGGGGGCCTCGAACACTGAAGCTTTCTTT | CASSPQKGASNTEAFF
- | TRBD1 | TRBJ1-2 | TRBV10-3 | TGTGCCATCAGCGAAGGGACAGGGGTCGATGGCTACACCTTC | CAISEGTGVDGYTF
- | - | TRBJ2-5 | TRBV5-4 | TGTGCCAGCAGTTATGACAGGTACCAAGAGACCCAGTACTTC | CASSYDRYQETQYF
- | TRBD1 | TRBJ2-7 | TRBV28 | TGTGCCAGCAGCCTAAAGGACAGGGGTCCGTCCTACGAGCAGTACTTC | CASSLKDRGPSYEQYF
- | - | TRBJ1-2 | TRBV25-1 | TGTGCCAGCAGTGGAGGGAGCCCTAACTATGGCTACACCTTC | CASSGGSPNYGYTF
- | - | TRBJ2-5 | TRBV2 | TGTGCCAGCAGGCCTACGGGAGTACCAGAGACCCAGTACTTC | CASRPTGVPETQYF
- | TRBD1 | TRBJ1-2 | TRBV6-5 | TGTGCCAGCAGTGCAGGGGGCGCCGATGGCTACACCTTC | CASSAGGADGYTF
- | - | TRBJ1-1 | TRBV5-6 | TGTGCCAGCACCACAATTAACAGGTTCTCTGAAGCTTTCTTT | CASTTINRFSEAFF
- | TRBD1 | TRBJ2-3 | TRBV25-1 | TGTGCCAGCAGTGGGGGGACAGATACACCGGATACGCAGTATTTT | CASSGGTDTPDTQYF
once | - | TRBJ2-7 | TRBV4-1 | TGCGCCAGCAGCCAAGAAGTAAGCGCCTACGAGCAGTACTTC | CASSQEVSAYEQYF
- | - | TRBJ1-5 | TRBV19 | TGTGCCAGTAGTATAGGTCAGGGGTACCAGCCCCAGCATTTT | CASSIGQGYQPQHF
- | TRBD1 | TRBJ2-5 | TRBV5-1 | TGCGCCAGCAGCTTGGAGGGACAGAGGGTGGAGACCCAGTACTTC | CASSLEGQRVETQYF
- | - | TRBJ1-5 | TRBV2 | TGTGCCAGCACCCCGTATAGCAATCAGCCCCAGCATTTT | CASTPYSNQPQHF
- | - | TRBJ2-3 | TRBV4-3 | TGCGCCAGCAGCCAAGATGGCAGCACAGATACGCAGTATTTT | CASSQDGSTDTQYF
once | TRBD1 | TRBJ2-7 | TRBV4-2 | TGTGCCAGCAGCCAAGAACAGGGGGCCTACGAGCAGTACTTC | CASSQEQGAYEQYF
- | TRBD1 | TRBJ2-2 | TRBV29-1 | TGCAGCGTGCGGACAGGGGGTAACACCGGGGAGCTGTTTTTT | CSVRTGGNTGELFF
few | TRBD1 | TRBJ1-2 | TRBV7-9 | TGTGCCAGCAGCCCAGGGGGGATCGGCTACACCTTC | CASSPGGIGYTF
- | - | TRBJ1-5 | TRBV2 | TGTGCCAGCAGCACCTACAGGGCCAATCAGCCCCAGCATTTT | CASSTYRANQPQHF
- | - | TRBJ2-1 | TRBV6-5 | TGTGCCAGCAGTTACTCGAGGCAGACCTACAATGAGCAGTTCTTC | CASSYSRQTYNEQFF
- | - | TRBJ2-7 | TRBV9 | TGTGCCAGCTTCCTCCCCCTCTCCTACGAGCAGTACTTC | CASFLPLSYEQYF
- | - | TRBJ1-1 | TRBV7-9 | TGTGCCAGCAGCGAACAGGCGAACACTGAAGCTTTCTTT | CASSEQANTEAFF
- | - | TRBJ1-5 | TRBV19 | TGTGCCAGTAGTCCTGGGCTTTTCAATCAGCCCCAGCATTTT | CASSPGLFNQPQHF
- | TRBD2 | TRBJ2-7 | TRBV5-1 | TGCGCCAGCAGCCTTTTTCTAGCGGGAGTCGACGAGCAGTACTTC | CASSLFLAGVDEQYF
- | TRBD2 | TRBJ2-5 | TRBV28 | TGTGCCAGCCGTACTAGCGGGGGGCCCCAAGAGACCCAGTACTTC | CASRTSGGPQETQYF
- | - | TRBJ1-5 | TRBV2 | TGTGCCAGCAGTGATGGTAGGGAAGGGAGTCAGCCCCAGCATTTT | CASSDGREGSQPQHF
- | - | TRBJ1-2 | TRBV5-1 | TGCGCCAGCAGCCAGGCCGGTAACTATGGCTACACCTTC | CASSQAGNYGYTF
- | TRBD2 | TRBJ2-7 | TRBV19 | TGTGCCAGTAGCGACGCTAGGGAGGGCTACGAGCAGTACTTC | CASSDAREGYEQYF
- | - | TRBJ1-5 | TRBV27 | TGTGCCAGCAGTTTTGCGAACAATCAGCCCCAGCATTTT | CASSFANNQPQHF
- | - | TRBJ1-5 | TRBV12-5 | TGTGCTAGTGTAAAACAGGGAGTCAATCAGCCCCAGCATTTT | CASVKQGVNQPQHF
- | TRBD1 | TRBJ2-7 | TRBV13 | TGTGCCAGCAGCTCAGACAGGGGTCCATACGAGCAGTACTTC | CASSSDRGPYEQYF
- | - | TRBJ2-5 | TRBV2 | TGTGCCAGCAGTGAAGGAGAGGCTGTAGGCTGGGAGACCCAGTACTTC | CASSEGEAVGWETQYF
- | - | TRBJ1-1 | TRBV27 | TGTGCCAGCAGCGGGAGCATAGACAGTCTGAACACTGAAGCTTTCTTT | CASSGSIDSLNTEAFF
- | - | TRBJ2-7 | TRBV27 | TGTGCCAGCAGGGGAACAGGGACCTTCTCCTACGAGCAGTACTTC | CASRGTGTFSYEQYF
- | - | TRBJ1-1 | TRBV7-2 | TGTGCCAGCAGCTTGCACTTGAACACTGAAGCTTTCTTT | CASSLHLNTEAFF
- | - | TRBJ1-1 | TRBV27 | TGTGCCAGCAGTTTATCCGGGGGAATGAACACTGAAGCTTTCTTT | CASSLSGGMNTEAFF
- | TRBD1 | TRBJ2-7 | TRBV11-2 | TGTGCCAGCAGTTGGGGACAGTTCATCGAGCAGTACTTC | CASSWGQFIEQYF
- | - | TRBJ2-7 | TRBV7-9 | TGTGCCAGCAGCACTATCGACCGCTCCTACGAGCAGTACTTC | CASSTIDRSYEQYF
- | - | TRBJ1-1 | TRBV6-4 | TGTGCCAGCAGTGCTACAGGGAACACTGAAGCTTTCTTT | CASSATGNTEAFF
- | - | TRBJ1-2 | TRBV6-1 | TGTGCCAGCGCAACTACTCCGAACTATGGCTACACCTTC | CASATTPNYGYTF
- | TRBD2 | TRBJ2-1 | TRBV28 | TGTGCCAGCAGTTTATGGGGTAGCGGGCTGGGCAATGAGCAGTTCTTC | CASSLWGSGLGNEQFF
- | - | TRBJ1-1 | TRBV27 | TGTGCCAGCAGTCCCTCGAACACTGAAGCTTTCTTT | CASSPSNTEAFF
- | TRBD1 | TRBJ1-5 | TRBV28 | TGTGCCAGCAGTTCCCGGACAGGAGGACAGCCCCAGCATTTT | CASSSRTGGQPQHF